The subject of this entry is one T cell receptor (beta chain). TCRdb's table, derived via immunoSEQ multiplex PCR, lists solely in-frame clones and lacks some. The table records roughly 320,000 clones, roughly 87% of them present only once. Germline CDR1 MNHNS, CDR2 SASEGT. V dropped 2 bases and J dropped 0; count of bases not matched to a gene: 6. CDR3 size: 17 residues. The data derive from a study of shared clonotypes between healthy human individuals. The sequenced sample was memory CD8+ T cells sorted from blood. Subset of the sample: CD45RO+ cells pooled with CCR7-negative TemRA cells. This sequence originates from a young man in good health. The chain uses TRBV6-1 and TRBJ2-2, with 7 bases fitting TRBD1. The CDR3 DNA follows: TGTGCCAGCAGTGAATATATTACAGGGGCGAACACCGGGGAGCTGTTTTTT. Translation gives CASSEYITGANTGELFF.